This TCR beta chain was recorded in a study of T cells expressing NK-cell markers. Study-level information: The study drew TCR beta repertoires from sorted CD3+CD56+NKG2C+, CD3+CD56+NKG2C- and CD3+CD56-NKG2C+ T cells. Study-wide results and caveats: Expanded NKG2C+ T cell clones had unclear HCMV specificity.

TCRdb reprocessed the 5' RACE reads, with one entry per CDR3 protein and no DNA. The ten most abundant clones cover around 10% of a sample with around 380,000 distinct CDR3 sequences. CDR1 is SGHAT, CDR2 FQNNGV, per germline. This CDR3 comprises 15 residues. Comments on this clonotype: The antigen is undetermined.

This chain connects TRBV11-2 to TRBJ2-1; the D gene TCRdb calls, TRBD1, cannot be checked with no DNA. The source of this sequence is a woman aged 45-59 years in good health. Sequencing was done on a sample of blood T cells: a sorted CD56 or NKG2C T cell subset, CD4+ or CD8+ T cells, or bulk PBMC T cells (not recorded which). The CDR3 sequence: CASSFVRTAYNEQFF.